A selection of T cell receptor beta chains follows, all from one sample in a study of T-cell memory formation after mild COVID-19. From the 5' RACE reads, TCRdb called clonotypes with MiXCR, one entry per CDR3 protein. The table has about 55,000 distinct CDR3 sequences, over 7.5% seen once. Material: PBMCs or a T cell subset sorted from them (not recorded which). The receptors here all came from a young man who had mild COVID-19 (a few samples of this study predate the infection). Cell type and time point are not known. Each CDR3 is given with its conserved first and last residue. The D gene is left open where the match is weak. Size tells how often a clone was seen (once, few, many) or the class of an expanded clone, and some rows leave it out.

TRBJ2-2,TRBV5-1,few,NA,TGCGCCAGCAGCCCCACCGTTCCGGGAAACACCGGGGAGCTGTTTTTT,CASSPTVPGNTGELFF
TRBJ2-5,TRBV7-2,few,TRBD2,TGTGCCAGCAGCCCAACCCGGACTAGCGGGGAAGGAGAGACCCAGTACTTC,CASSPTRTSGEGETQYF
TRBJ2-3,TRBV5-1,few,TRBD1,TGCGCCAGCAGCCGACAGGGAATAGCGGATACGCAGTATTTT,CASSRQGIADTQYF
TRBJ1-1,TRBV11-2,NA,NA,TGTGCCAGCAGCTTAGAGTTTGGAAAAATGAACACTGAAGCTTTCTTT,CASSLEFGKMNTEAFF
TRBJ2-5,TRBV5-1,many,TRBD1,TGCGCCAGCAGCAAAGGACAGGGCTTAGAGACCCAGTACTTC,CASSKGQGLETQYF
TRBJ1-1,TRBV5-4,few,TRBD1,TGTGCCAGCAGCTCGAAAGTAACAGGGGACACTGAAGCTTTCTTT,CASSSKVTGDTEAFF
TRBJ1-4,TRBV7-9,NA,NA,TGTGCCAGCAGCTTCGGTGGTTCAGGGACTAATGAAAAACTGTTTTTT,CASSFGGSGTNEKLFF
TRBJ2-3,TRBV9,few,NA,TGTGCCAGCAGCGTAGGTAGTAGCACAGATACGCAGTATTTT,CASSVGSSTDTQYF
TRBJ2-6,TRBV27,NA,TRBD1,TGTGCCAGCAGTTTCGGACAGGGGCAGGCTGGGGCCAACGTCCTGACTTTC,CASSFGQGQAGANVLTF
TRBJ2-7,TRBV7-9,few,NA,TGTGCCAGCAGCCGCGGGACAGTTTACGAGCAGTACTTC,CASSRGTVYEQYF
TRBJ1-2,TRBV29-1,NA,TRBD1,TGCAGCGTTGGGGCAGGGGGTCGTGGTAGCTATGGCTACACCTTC,CSVGAGGRGSYGYTF
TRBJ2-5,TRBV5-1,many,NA,TGCGCCAGCAGCGGGACACCTCAAGAGACCCAGTACTTC,CASSGTPQETQYF
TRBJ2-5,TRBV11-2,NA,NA,TGTGCCAGCAGCTTCGGACAGCAACAAGAGACCCAGTACTTC,CASSFGQQQETQYF
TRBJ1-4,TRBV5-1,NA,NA,TGCGCCAGCTCTCGGGGGGCTGGTGAAAAACTGTTTTTT,CASSRGAGEKLFF
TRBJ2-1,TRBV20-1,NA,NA,TGCAGTGCTAGAGATCAACGGGGCCACAATGAGCAGTTCTTC,CSARDQRGHNEQFF
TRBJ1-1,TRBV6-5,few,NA,TGTGCCAGCAGTTACGAGGTGAACACTGAAGCTTTCTTT,CASSYEVNTEAFF
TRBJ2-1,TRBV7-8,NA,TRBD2,TGTGCCAGCAGCCGAGCGGGGGCCCACAATGAGCAGTTCTTC,CASSRAGAHNEQFF
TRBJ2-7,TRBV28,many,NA,TGTGCCAGCAGTTTATCAGGGGGGTCCTACGAGCAGTACTTC,CASSLSGGSYEQYF
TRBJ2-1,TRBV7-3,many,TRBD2,TGTGCCAGCAGCCCCGGGACTAGCGGGATCAATGAGCAGTTCTTC,CASSPGTSGINEQFF
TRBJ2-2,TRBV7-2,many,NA,TGTGCCAGCAGGGCCCTGAGCGCCACCGGGGAGCTGTTTTTT,CASRALSATGELFF
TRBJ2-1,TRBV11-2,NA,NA,TGTGCCAGCAGTTACATCAGGGAAGCTGAGCAGTTCTTC,CASSYIREAEQFF
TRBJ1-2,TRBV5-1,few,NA,TGCGCCAGCAGCTTGTCGGACAGCACTAACTATGGCTACACCTTC,CASSLSDSTNYGYTF
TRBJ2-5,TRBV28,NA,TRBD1,TGTGCCAGCAGGTCAGGGTCAGGGGGCCAGTACTTC,CASRSGSGGQYF
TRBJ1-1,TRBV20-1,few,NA,TGCAGTGCGAGAGACCCCCGGGGGAACACTGAAGCTTTCTTT,CSARDPRGNTEAFF
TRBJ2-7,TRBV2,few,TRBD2,TGTGCCAGCACCTCCTCCCCGGCGGGGGGGGCCTACGAGCAGTACTTC,CASTSSPAGGAYEQYF
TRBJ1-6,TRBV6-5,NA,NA,TGTGCCAGCAGGCTGACAGCCCTTACTTCTTCACCCCTCCACTTT,CASRLTALTSSPLHF
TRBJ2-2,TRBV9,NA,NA,TGTGCCAGCAGCTCTCGAGCCACCGGGGAGCTGTTTTTT,CASSSRATGELFF
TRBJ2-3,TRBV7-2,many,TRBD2,TGTGCCAGCAGCTTACAGGCGGGGGGAGGCACAGATACGCAGTATTTT,CASSLQAGGGTDTQYF
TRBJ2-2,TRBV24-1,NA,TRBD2,TGTGCCACCAGTGACGTTAGCGGGGTGAACACCGGGGAGCTGTTTTTT,CATSDVSGVNTGELFF
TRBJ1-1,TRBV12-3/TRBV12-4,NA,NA,TGTGCCAGCAGTTTATCGGGTCTCGAAGCTTTCTTT,CASSLSGLEAFF
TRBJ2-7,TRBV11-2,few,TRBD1,TGTGCCAGCAGCTTCGGACAGGGCGGGCAGTACTTC,CASSFGQGGQYF
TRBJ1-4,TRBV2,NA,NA,TGTGCCAGCAGTGTTACTAAGGGGCTGTTTTTT,CASSVTKGLFF
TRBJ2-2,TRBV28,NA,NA,TGTGCCAGCAGGGGCCCAAACACCGGGGAGCTGTTTTTT,CASRGPNTGELFF
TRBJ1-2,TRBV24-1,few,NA,TGTGCCACCAGTGATGGGCCCTGGGGAGGCTACACCTTC,CATSDGPWGGYTF
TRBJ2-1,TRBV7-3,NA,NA,TGTGCCAGCAGCGCCCGGACTGACTTCGTTGAGCAGTTCTTC,CASSARTDFVEQFF
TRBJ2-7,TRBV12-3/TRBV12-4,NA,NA,TGTGCCAGCAGCCTCGACCACGAGCAGTACTTC,CASSLDHEQYF
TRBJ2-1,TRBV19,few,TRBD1,TGTGCCAGTAGTACGGGACAGGGTAACAATGAGCAGTTCTTC,CASSTGQGNNEQFF
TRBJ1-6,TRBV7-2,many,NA,TGTGCCAGCAGCTTAGATAATTCACCCCTCCACTTT,CASSLDNSPLHF
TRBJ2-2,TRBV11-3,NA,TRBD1,TGTGCCAGCAGCTTAGACCCCGGGACAGCGAACACCGGGGAGCTGTTTTTT,CASSLDPGTANTGELFF
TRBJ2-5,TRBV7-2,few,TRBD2,TGTGCCAGCAGCTTGAGTGGAGCGGGGGGCCAAGAGACCCAGTACTTC,CASSLSGAGGQETQYF
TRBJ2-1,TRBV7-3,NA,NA,TGTGCCAGCAGCCCGATGGGTTCTCGTGAGCAGTTCTTC,CASSPMGSREQFF
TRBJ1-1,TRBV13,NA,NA,TGTGCCAGCAGCGTCCATGGGGATGAAGCTTTCTTT,CASSVHGDEAFF